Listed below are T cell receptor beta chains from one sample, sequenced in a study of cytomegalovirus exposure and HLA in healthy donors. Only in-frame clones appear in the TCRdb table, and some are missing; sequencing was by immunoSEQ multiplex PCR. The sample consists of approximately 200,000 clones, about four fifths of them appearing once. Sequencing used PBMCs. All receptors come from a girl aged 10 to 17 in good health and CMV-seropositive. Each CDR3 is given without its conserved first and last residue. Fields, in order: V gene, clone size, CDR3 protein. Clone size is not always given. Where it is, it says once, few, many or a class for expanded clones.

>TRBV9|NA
ASSTSGAGTEAF
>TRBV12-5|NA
ASGPFRQGGSTNEKLF
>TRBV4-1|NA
ASSQESAGGSQETQY
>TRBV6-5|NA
ASSYSWTGTYEQY
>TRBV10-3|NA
AISDWPYEQY
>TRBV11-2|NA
ASSLDIIAGISTDTQY
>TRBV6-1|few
ASSEVVAGVHSSYEQY
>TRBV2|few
ASSAGTGNNEQF
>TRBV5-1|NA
ASSLRQKLTSGQASGGQY
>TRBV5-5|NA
ASSTGTGSYGYT
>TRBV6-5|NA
ASRDSGGPYNEQF
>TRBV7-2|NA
ASSRLAGAYTDTQY
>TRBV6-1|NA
ASSEGGGAAGELF
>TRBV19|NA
ASSSGGRRGGDTQY
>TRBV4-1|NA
ASSQAVGGAPSGANVLT